This T cell receptor (beta chain) originates from a study of blood T cell repertoires in COVID-19. On the study more broadly: The origin of the acute and convalescent COVID-19 samples was the United States, Italy and Spain. From T cells, B-cell-depleted T cells, or PBMCs came the material, which was cDNA or gDNA.

Original handling: Cell counts per sample came from amplifying reference gene primers. Clones were sequenced by immunoSEQ multiplex PCR, and TCRdb holds only the in-frame ones, with some missing. The DNA gave D and trimming, while V, J and clone size come from that table. Here the sample spans 45,000 to 55,000 clones, around four fifths being singletons. The CDR3 is made up of 14 amino acids. Germline lookup yields CDR1 MDHEN and CDR2 SYDVKM. With 6 bases clipped from V and 2 bases from J, the junction kept 3 bases outside the gene matches. The V and J genes are TRBV28 and TRBJ2-7; 11 positions agree with TRBD1. The receptor comes from a human donor in a cohort sampled during active COVID-19. What was sequenced was peripheral blood. The CDR3 region is CASSRDRGTYEQYF. Here the CDR3 DNA reads TGTGCCAGCAGCCGGGACAGGGGGACCTACGAGCAGTACTTC. The full variable domain, with the rest looked up from reference TRBV28 and TRBJ2-7, is DVKVTQSSRYLVKRTGEKVFLECVQDMDHENMFWYRQDPGLGLRLIYFSYDVKMKEKGDIPEGYSVSREKKERFSLILESASTNQTSMYLCASSRDRGTYEQYFGPGTRLTVT.